The rows below give T cell receptor beta chains drawn from one sample of a study of graft-versus-host responses after intestinal transplantation. Measured with immunoSEQ multiplex PCR; TCRdb has only the in-frame clones, and not every one. The table includes tens of thousands of clones, about 90% detected once. Here the sequenced sample was PBMCs, taken 118 to 130 days after intestinal transplantation. The receptors shown here come from a human patient who received an intestinal transplant, so some T cells may come from the graft donor. CDR3s include the opening cysteine and the closing phenylalanine or tryptophan.

V	J	CDR3
TRBV28	TRBJ2-7	CASSPPPGTRTPYEQYF
TRBV5-1	TRBJ2-3	CASSLADTQYF
TRBV29-1	TRBJ1-1	CSAGTGQDTEAFF
TRBV19	TRBJ2-1	CASSIQGASYNEQFF
TRBV29-1	TRBJ2-7	CIKLRKRLAGILLQGHEQYF
TRBV6-5	TRBJ2-7	CAISPGTTYWEQYF
TRBV28	TRBJ1-2	CASSILLDNYGYTF
TRBV18	TRBJ2-3	CASSPGDTQYF
TRBV5-5	TRBJ1-1	CASSLPDMNTEAFF
TRBV4-1	TRBJ1-3	CASSQGREVNTIYF
TRBV11-2	TRBJ2-1	CASSFRGLAGNNEQFF
TRBV10-3	TRBJ2-7	CAISESGPNKKYEQYF
TRBV28	TRBJ2-7	CASSWTGPRAYEQYF
TRBV27	TRBJ2-7	CASSVTGAYEQYF
TRBV15	TRBJ1-2	CATSRVRGRANYGYTF
TRBV6-5	TRBJ2-5	CASSLRTQETQYF
TRBV10-1	TRBJ1-1	CASRQGAVTEAFF
TRBV7-2	TRBJ2-3	CASSSFSGDTQYF
TRBV15	TRBJ2-1	CATSRESGASHNEQFF
TRBV27	TRBJ2-2	CASSILTGTGGSGELFF
TRBV7-8	TRBJ2-7	CASSPEVGTLSYEQYF
TRBV27	.	CASSPRGLVGYEQYF
TRBV27	TRBJ2-3	CASSFTGTDTQYF
TRBV5-1	TRBJ2-4	CASSLEVSTGGIQYF
TRBV28	TRBJ2-3	CATNTGAITTDTQYF
TRBV19	TRBJ1-1	CASGEGLSTEAFF
TRBV2	TRBJ2-7	CASSEQGARYEQYF
TRBV27	TRBJ2-5	CASSYVKGETQYF
TRBV9	TRBJ2-1	CASSSKAGEGHDEQFF
TRBV1	TRBJ2-3	CTSSQGKGWTTDTQYF
TRBV5-1	TRBJ2-3	CASSPLTSGKGDTQYF
TRBV7-9	TRBJ1-2	CASSLALFLNYGYTF
TRBV23-1	TRBJ2-4	CASSQSGRGVAKNIQYF
TRBV9	TRBJ2-2	CASSLRGPNTGELFF
TRBV5-1	TRBJ2-3	CASSSTGVADTQYF
TRBV15	TRBJ2-7	CATSSGTSGTHEQYF
TRBV4-2	TRBJ2-7	CASSQEGTGGLAQYF
TRBV5-4	TRBJ2-5	CASSLARGQETQYF
TRBV9	TRBJ2-3	CASSVVGSVDTQYF
TRBV12-5	TRBJ2-2	CASGSDLGTGELFF
TRBV6-1	TRBJ2-7	CASRGDRGRSYEQYF
TRBV11-2	TRBJ2-1	CASRSLPGQPYNEQFF
TRBV30	TRBJ1-1	CAWIRTGVLMGTEAFF
TRBV4-1	TRBJ2-5	CASSQKDGDRGGETQYF
TRBV11-2	TRBJ2-7	CASSLGGDSPYEQYF
TRBV4-1	TRBJ1-1	CASSESPQGPTEAFF
TRBV27	TRBJ1-5	CASYSGTGTSNQPQHF
TRBV10-2	TRBJ2-7	CASIGGAGGSYEQYF